This T cell receptor (beta chain) was identified in a study of response to subunit inactivated influenza vaccine. Findings and limits, study-wide: The authors offered the suggestion that each seasonal influenza vaccination recruits few new T cells.

TCRdb independently ran MiXCR on the RT-PCR reads; one entry per CDR3 protein. The table includes around 580,000 distinct CDR3 sequences, roughly 15% detected once. CDR1 is DFQATT and CDR2 is SNEGSKA in the germline V gene (reference sequence). CDR3 size: 17 residues. The germline V and J ends were trimmed by 6 bases and 3 bases, with 23 bases remaining between them. To note about this clonotype: What it binds is unknown.

This chain uses TRBV20-1 with TRBJ1-4; possibly TRBD1 for D (5 bases). The input for sequencing was PBMCs from blood, taken 12 days after vaccination. The TCR sequence derives from a man aged 50 to 59 who received an inactivated influenza vaccine. CDR3 amino acids: CSASKSSSRGANEKLFF. CDR3 DNA: TGCAGTGCCAGCAAATCCTCAAGTAGGGGAGCTAATGAAAAACTGTTTTTT.